This T cell receptor (beta chain) is drawn from a study of blood T cell repertoires in COVID-19. The CDR3 loop spans 14 amino acids. Methods used by the authors: From reference gene primer amplification, estimates of nucleated cell counts were derived. Clones were sequenced by immunoSEQ multiplex PCR, and TCRdb holds only the in-frame ones, with some missing. That table is the source of V, J and clone size, and D and trimming were worked out from the DNA. The table has about 230,000 clones, roughly nine tenths seen once. Recruitment covered fewer than 25 US areas and drew participants whose ages spanned about 18 to 95 years. Researchers sorted participants into cohorts using their self-reported clinical history. Recovered Cohort 3 donors showed two negative PCRs, clearance, or symptom resolution.

The TCR comes from a man under 40 who had recovered from COVID-19. The chain recombines TRBV12-2 with TRBJ1-2; TRBD1, the D gene given by the table, was not confirmed from the DNA. TRBV12-2 is tagged as a pseudogene. Sequencing was done on a sample of PBMCs or T cells enriched from blood (not recorded which). CDR3 sequence: CASRSRQTAHGYTF. The CDR3 DNA reads as TGTGCAAGTCGCTCACGTCAGACAGCCCATGGCTACACCTTC.